The sequence of this T cell receptor (beta chain) was determined in a study of OX40 agonist ivuxolimab in advanced cancers. For the study in its entirety: The costimulatory receptor OX40 (CD134) was targeted by ivuxolimab, a fully human IgG2 agonistic monoclonal antibody. Intravenous ivuxolimab was administered to patients every 2 weeks at six dose levels: 0.01, 0.1, 0.3, 1.5, 3 and 10 mg/kg. Of the approximately 50 dose-escalation patients, hepatocellular carcinoma was present in about 20, melanoma in some 15, renal cell carcinoma in 9 and head and neck cancer in 9. In the dose-escalation cohort, approximately 82% of patients were male, and the mean age was around 60 years, with a range of roughly 20 to 79. Patients were allowed to have had prior anti-PD-1, anti-PD-L1 or anti-CTLA-4 therapy, and approximately 40% of the dose-escalation patients had previously received checkpoint inhibitors. Partial responses occurred in three dose-escalation patients: two with cutaneous melanoma and one with hepatocellular carcinoma. Peripheral TCRbeta sequencing aimed to test whether ivuxolimab altered TCR sequence diversity and caused clonal T-cell expansion. The paper reports the monotherapy dose-escalation portion (N of about 52 patients) of the phase I ivuxolimab trial.

CDR1 and CDR2, per the germline V gene, are MNHEY and SVGAGI. The CDR3 measures 15 amino acids from cysteine to phenylalanine. Only CDR3 DNA remains: 45 bases, in frame from the first base. V ends up 8 bases short and J 4 bases short, with an unmatched junction base count of 10. As concerns this clone: No antigen is known for it. It has no much larger one-base neighbor in the sample; base qualities were not kept.

Genomic DNA was isolated from the sorted cells so that the TCRbeta CDR3 region could be sequenced. The immunoSEQ Assay was used for sequencing of TCRbeta CDR3 regions. What TCRdb holds here is the immuneACCESS table cut down to in-frame rearrangements. Part of the clones is not present; checked against another copy, under half of the missing clones reflect an unresolved V gene, and the others are unexplained. The sample yields 15,000 or so clones; roughly 80% were counted once. The ten largest clones add up to around 30% of the sample. Summary of the overall study and its limitations: In partial responders in the 0.1-3.0 mg/kg groups, normalized peripheral clonal expansion was found to be among the lowest, especially among CD8+ T cells. At doses of 0.1 to 3.0 mg/kg, clonal expansion of both CD4+ and CD8+ T cells in blood was seen between baseline and week 6. Low levels of normalized T-cell clonal expansion were also shown by some nonresponding patients. After ivuxolimab, more expanded clones were found on average in CD8+ T cells than in CD4+ T cells. Antigen specificity was not determined for the clonally expanded peripheral T cells.

Patients with autoimmune disease history or receiving systemic immunosuppression were excluded from the trial. Peripheral blood for TCR sequencing was drawn from every dose cohort at baseline, at cycle 4 day 1 and at cycle 7 day 1. The samples were taken from a phase I, first-in-human, multicenter, open-label dose-escalation trial of ivuxolimab. Adults with locally advanced or metastatic head and neck squamous cell, hepatocellular, melanoma or renal cell carcinoma were enrolled in the trial. CD4+ and CD8+ T cells were sorted separately from peripheral blood before TCR sequencing. This chain joins TRBV6-5 to TRBJ2-1, and 8 bases in between align with TRBD1. Here the sequenced sample was CD4+ or CD8+ T cells sorted from blood, taken in a trial of the OX40 agonist ivuxolimab. The sequence was obtained from an adult with an advanced solid tumor such as melanoma, head and neck, liver or kidney cancer. The DNA reads TGTGCCAGCTCCGCGACAGGGGCCCTTTACAATGAGCAGTTCTTC. The translation is CASSATGALYNEQFF.